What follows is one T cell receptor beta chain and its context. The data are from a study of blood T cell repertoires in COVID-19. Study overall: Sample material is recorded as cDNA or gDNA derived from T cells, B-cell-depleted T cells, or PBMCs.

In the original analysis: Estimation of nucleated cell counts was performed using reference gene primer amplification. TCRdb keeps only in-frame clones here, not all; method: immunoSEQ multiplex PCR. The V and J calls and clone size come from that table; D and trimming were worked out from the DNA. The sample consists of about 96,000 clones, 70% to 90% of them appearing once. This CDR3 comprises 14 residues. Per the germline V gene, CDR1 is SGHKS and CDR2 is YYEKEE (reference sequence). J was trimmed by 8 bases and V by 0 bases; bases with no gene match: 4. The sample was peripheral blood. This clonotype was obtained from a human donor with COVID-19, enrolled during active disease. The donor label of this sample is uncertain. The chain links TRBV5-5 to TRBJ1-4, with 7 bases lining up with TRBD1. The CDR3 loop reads CASSLGQGTEKLFF. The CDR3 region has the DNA TGTGCCAGCAGCTTGGGACAGGGAACGGAAAAACTGTTTTTT.